Below, 30 T cell receptor beta chains from the same sample are listed, as sequenced in a study of T cell repertoires in cytomegalovirus infection. TCRdb re-called the reads with MiXCR, one entry per CDR3 protein. The sample yields some 500,000 distinct CDR3 sequences, about 33% seen once. Their recognized antigens are unknown. The input for sequencing was cultured PBMCs, taken from culture after CMV antigen stimulation. The receptors shown here come from a human donor in good health (CMV status not recorded). Some clones in this sample may be carry-over from other donors' samples.

V and J are TRBV23-1 and TRBJ1-5; maybe TRBD1 (6 bases). TRBV23-1 is flagged as an ORF with uncertain function. The CDR3 is 16 residues long. The V end lost 4 bases, the J end lost 0 bases, and 13 bases lay between the germline ends. This CDR3 reads CASSRTEFNSNQPQHF. Written as DNA, the CDR3 is TGCGCCAGCAGTCGGACAGAGTTCAATAGCAATCAGCCCCAGCATTTT.

This clonotype was recorded a few times. The CDR3 sequence: CASSSPGPYNEQFF. CDR3 in DNA: TGTGCCAGCAGTTCCCCCGGGCCCTACAATGAGCAGTTCTTC. The chain is built from TRBV28 and TRBJ2-1; no clear D. The CDR3 extends over 14 amino acids. Trimming removed 4 bases at V and 2 bases at J, with 9 bases between. The germline gives CDR1 MDHEN, CDR2 SYDVKM.

The J gene is TRBJ1-1, the V gene TRBV29-1; D is ambiguous. Per the germline V gene, CDR1 is SQVTM and CDR2 is ANQGSEA. V shed 6 bases and J shed 0 bases, with 17 bases lying between them. The CDR3 sequence is 15 residues long. The CDR3 spells CSVRQGFHMNTEAFF. For the CDR3, the DNA is TGCAGCGTAAGACAAGGATTTCACATGAACACTGAAGCTTTCTTT.

This clonotype was observed a handful of times. The J gene is TRBJ1-2, the V gene TRBV4-3; maybe TRBD1 (5 bases). CDR1 and CDR2 from the germline V gene are LGHNA and YSLEER. The germline V and J ends were trimmed by 1 base and 14 bases, with 11 bases remaining between them. The CDR3 has 11 amino acids. CDR3 nucleotides: TGCGCCAGCAGCCAAGGGGGGTCGTGGACCTTC. It translates to CASSQGGSWTF.

At least ten counts were recorded for this clonotype. The J gene is TRBJ2-3, the V gene TRBV12-3 or TRBV12-4, with 12 bases matching TRBD2. The CDR3 runs 16 residues. V was clipped by 0 bases and J by 5 bases; unmatched bases: 3. The CDR3 DNA sequence: TGTGCCAGCAGTTTAGCGGCTAGCGGGAGGGGAGATACGCAGTATTTT. This encodes CASSLAASGRGDTQYF.

V usage is TRBV20-1 and J usage is TRBJ2-1; a possible D gene is TRBD1 (6 bases). CDR3 size: 14 residues. V lost 1 base and J 6 bases, leaving 13 bases between the germline ends. Germline CDR1 is DFQATT and CDR2 is SNEGSKA (reference sequence). This CDR3 reads CSARGTDIINEQFF. The CDR3, as DNA: TGCAGTGCTAGAGGGACAGACATAATCAATGAGCAGTTCTTC.

This sequence joins TRBV4-1 and TRBJ2-3; TRBD2 aligns across 10 bases. CDR1 and CDR2 from the germline V gene are MGHRA and YSYEKL. Trimming cost V 3 bases and J 3 bases; bases outside gene matches: 3. The CDR3 has 15 residues. DNA for the CDR3: TGCGCCAGCAGCCACATAGCGGGAGGTACAGATACGCAGTATTTT. Protein: CASSHIAGGTDTQYF.

The chain combines TRBV2 with TRBJ2-5; the match to TRBD2 covers 7 bases. This CDR3 contains 15 residues. Germline CDR1 and CDR2: SNHLY and FYNNEI. Unmatched junction bases numbered 2, after V lost 1 base and J lost 0 bases. The CDR3: CASSEGGSNQETQYF. CDR3 nucleotide sequence: TGTGCCAGCAGTGAAGGCGGGAGCAACCAAGAGACCCAGTACTTC.

A few counts support this clonotype. The chain carries TRBV7-2 and TRBJ1-5; unclear D gene. This CDR3 has 16 residues. CDR1 is SGHTA and CDR2 is FQGNSA in the germline V gene. The V and J ends lost 2 bases and 3 bases respectively, with 14 bases between them. CDR3 residues: CASSLFGRSYNQPQHF. The CDR3 region has the DNA TGTGCCAGCAGCTTATTTGGCAGGTCCTACAATCAGCCCCAGCATTTT.

This clonotype occurred a few times. The V call is TRBV29-1, the J call TRBJ2-3, with a tentative D call TRBD2 (5 bases). The germline V gene has CDR1 SQVTM and CDR2 ANQGSEA. CDR3 size: 13 residues. V was trimmed by 3 bases and J by 2 bases, leaving 9 bases between them. CDR3 amino acids: CSVDGGFTDTQYF. CDR3 nucleotide sequence: TGCAGCGTTGATGGCGGGTTCACAGATACGCAGTATTTT.

The V and J genes are TRBV5-5 and TRBJ1-5; possible D gene TRBD1, 5 bases. The ends were cut back, 0 bases at V and 0 bases at J, with 19 bases in the middle. Germline CDR1 and CDR2: SGHKS and YYEKEE (reference sequence). The CDR3 totals 19 residues. This chain's CDR3 is CASSLVVAGRFSSNQPQHF. The CDR3 coding sequence is TGTGCCAGCAGCTTGGTTGTGGCAGGGAGGTTTTCTAGCAATCAGCCCCAGCATTTT.

The chain links TRBV7-2 to TRBJ2-1; TRBD1 aligns across 9 bases. CDR3 length: 16 residues. Looked up from germline, CDR1 is SGHTA and CDR2 is FQGNSA. Trimming removed 5 bases from V and 4 bases from J; junction bases left unmatched: 9. CDR3 in amino acids: CASSLSGTGMYNEQFF. CDR3 in DNA: TGTGCCAGCAGCCTCTCCGGGACAGGGATGTACAATGAGCAGTTCTTC.

This clonotype was seen just once. V is TRBV6-4 and J is TRBJ2-3; a possible D gene is TRBD1 (5 bases). This CDR3 region has 15 residues. Germline assignment: CDR1 MRHNA and CDR2 SNTAGT. Trimming took off 0 bases at V and 1 base at J, with 8 bases between the two ends. CDR3 sequence reads: CASSDSGRGTDTQYF. CDR3 nucleotides: TGTGCCAGCAGTGACTCCGGCAGGGGCACAGATACGCAGTATTTT.

This clonotype was counted between two and nine times. This rearrangement joins TRBV5-5 to TRBJ2-1; 14 bases line up with TRBD2. V shed 1 base, J shed 14 bases, and the junction held 5 bases outside the gene matches. The CDR3 runs 14 residues. CDR1 and CDR2 from the germline V gene are SGHKS and YYEKEE (reference sequence). In DNA form, the CDR3 reads TGTGCCAGCAGCTTGCCGGGACTAGCGGGAGAGAAGTTCTTC. It translates to CASSLPGLAGEKFF.

This clonotype was found a few times. This chain links TRBV27 with TRBJ2-5, with 8 bases identical to TRBD1. Germline V gives CDR1 MNHEY, CDR2 SMNVEV (reference sequence). CDR3 length equals 15 residues. Trimming at V came to 2 bases and at J to 6 bases, leaving 8 bases not matched to a gene. CDR3 coding DNA: TGTGCCAGCAGTTTACGGACAGGGTTCGGGAAGACCCAGTACTTC. Translated: CASSLRTGFGKTQYF.

This clonotype was detected a few times. This chain connects TRBV12-3 or TRBV12-4 to TRBJ2-7; D is unclear. The CDR3 length is 14 residues. Trimming removed 7 bases at V and 1 base at J, with 14 bases between. CDR3 sequence (DNA): TGTGCCAGCACTTCTTCCCAGATGTCCTACGAGCAGTACTTC. Protein: CASTSSQMSYEQYF.

The gene calls are TRBV7-2 and TRBJ2-7, with D maybe TRBD1 (6 bases). V lost 5 bases and J 2 bases, leaving 13 bases between the germline ends. This CDR3 region has 14 residues. The V gene's germline CDR1 is SGHTA and CDR2 FQGNSA. The CDR3 loop reads CASSPPDRAYEQYF. The CDR3 DNA reads as TGTGCCAGCAGCCCCCCGGACAGAGCCTACGAGCAGTACTTC. The full variable domain, its missing parts supplied by reference TRBV7-2 and TRBJ2-7, is GAGVSQSPSNKVTEKGKDVELRCDPISGHTALYWYRQSLGQGLEFLIYFQGNSAPDKSGLPSDRFSAERTGGSVSTLTIQRTQQEDSAVYLCASSPPDRAYEQYFGPGTRLTVT.

The chain carries TRBV12-3 or TRBV12-4 and TRBJ2-1; 15 bases line up with TRBD2. The trim removed 7 bases at V and 10 bases at J, leaving 11 bases unmatched. The CDR3 totals 16 residues. The CDR3 region has the DNA TGTGCCAGCATAGCTGTAGGACTAGCGGGAGGGAGAGAGCAGTTCTTC. This encodes CASIAVGLAGGREQFF.

This clonotype turned up a few times. The rearrangement joins TRBV6-2 or TRBV6-3 to TRBJ2-7; 9 bases match TRBD1. The CDR3 runs 16 residues. CDR1 and CDR2 (germline): MNHEY, SVGEGT. Trimming took 5 bases from V and 7 from J; bases not matched to a gene: 15. CDR3 DNA: TGTGCCAGCAGTACCGGGGGGACAGGGCTGTCGAGAGAGCAGTACTTC. Translating it yields CASSTGGTGLSREQYF.

This clonotype was recorded once. The V gene is TRBV19, the J gene TRBJ1-1, with D uncertain. The CDR3 has 13 amino acids. Trimming pared 7 bases from V and 1 base from J, leaving 10 bases between. Germline assignment: CDR1 LNHDA and CDR2 SQIVND (reference sequence). Here the CDR3 DNA reads TGTGCCAGTACTGAGCACAAGAACACTGAAGCTTTCTTT. It yields the protein CASTEHKNTEAFF.

This chain connects TRBV18 to TRBJ1-6; tentatively, D is TRBD1 (6 bases). V was shortened by 3 bases and J by 10 bases, with 19 bases between the two germline ends. Per germline, CDR1 KGHSH and CDR2 LQKENI. The CDR3 length is 16 residues. The CDR3 coding sequence is TGTGCCAGCTCACCTCGCAGGGGAGCGGAGAGCTCACCCCTCCACTTT. Translation: CASSPRRGAESSPLHF.

CDR3 coding DNA: TGTGCCAGCAGCTTAGTAACGGTGAGGGGAACTGAAGCTTTCTTT. Residues: CASSLVTVRGTEAFF. The chain uses TRBV7-2 and TRBJ1-1; D might be TRBD1 (5 bases). The V end lost 1 base, the J end lost 5 bases, and 14 bases lay between the germline ends. Germline V gene lookup returns CDR1 SGHTA and CDR2 FQGNSA. The CDR3 consists of 15 residues.

In this sample, this clonotype turned up a few times. The rearrangement joins TRBV7-2 to TRBJ2-1; TRBD2 matches 9 bases. This CDR3 comprises 15 residues. Germline V gives CDR1 SGHTA, CDR2 FQGNSA. The trim removed 1 base at V and 7 bases at J, leaving 5 bases unmatched. The CDR3 loop reads CASSLGGRAINEQFF. The CDR3 region has the DNA TGTGCCAGCAGCTTAGGCGGGAGGGCCATAAATGAGCAGTTCTTC.

This clonotype was seen many times. The V and J genes are TRBV7-8 and TRBJ2-1, with D possibly being TRBD2 (6 bases). CDR3 length equals 15 residues. Trimming removed 4 bases from V and 2 bases from J, with 12 bases in between. Germline V gives CDR1 SGHVS, CDR2 FQNEAQ. The DNA of the CDR3 is TGTGCCAGCAGCTCCCGGGAGAACCCCTACAATGAGCAGTTCTTC. Its protein is CASSSRENPYNEQFF.

The rearrangement uses TRBV11-2 and TRBJ2-1, with TRBD2 identical over 8 bases. J gave up 7 bases and V 1 base, and 9 bases lay outside the gene matches. The CDR3 covers 16 residues. CDR1 SGHAT and CDR2 FQNNGV come from the germline V gene. This CDR3 is CASSLVPAGDLNEQFF. CDR3 bases: TGTGCCAGCAGCTTAGTTCCAGCGGGAGATCTTAATGAGCAGTTCTTC.

This clonotype was seen many times. This CDR3 reads CASSLKGDQPQHF. The CDR3 nucleotides read TGTGCCAGCAGCTTAAAAGGTGACCAGCCCCAGCATTTT. This chain links TRBV7-2 with TRBJ1-5; D remains ambiguous. CDR1 and CDR2 (germline): SGHTA, FQGNSA. V was trimmed by 2 bases and J by 7 bases, leaving 9 bases between them. This CDR3 has 13 amino acids.

The chain is built from TRBV28 and TRBJ1-3, with D hard to call. Germline V CDR1 and CDR2: MDHEN, SYDVKM. This CDR3 comprises 17 residues. V was clipped by 2 bases and J by 0 bases, with 14 bases between them. CDR3 bases: TGTGCCAGCAGTTTAATTATTAGCAGGACCTCTGGAAACACCATATATTTT. Encoded protein: CASSLIISRTSGNTIYF.

The chain has TRBV18 and TRBJ1-6; TRBD1 agrees at 9 bases. The CDR3 runs to 16 residues. V gave up 3 bases and J gave up 9 bases; unmatched junction bases: 9. Germline V gene sequence: CDR1 KGHSH, CDR2 LQKENI. CDR3 in amino acids: CASSPPTGGFGSPLHF. Written as DNA, the CDR3 is TGTGCCAGCTCACCCCCGACAGGGGGATTTGGTTCACCCCTCCACTTT.

The CDR3 spells CASSSWGRTTGELFF. The CDR3 nucleotides read TGCGCCAGCAGCTCCTGGGGGAGAACTACCGGGGAGCTGTTTTTT. The V gene is TRBV5-1, the J gene TRBJ2-2; D tentatively reads TRBD1 or TRBD2 (5 bases each). Trimming shortened V by 3 bases and J by 5 bases, and 14 bases separated the two germline ends. CDR3 length: 15 amino acids. Per the germline V gene, CDR1 is SGHRS and CDR2 is YFSETQ. Supplemented by reference TRBV5-1 and TRBJ2-2, the full variable domain reads KAGVTQTPRYLIKTRGQQVTLSCSPISGHRSVSWYQQTPGQGLQFLFEYFSETQRNKGNFPGRFSGRQFSNSRSEMNVSTLELGDSALYLCASSSWGRTTGELFFGEGSRLTVL.

Ten or more counts support this clonotype. The chain uses TRBV7-3 and TRBJ2-1; the match to TRBD2 covers 14 bases. The CDR3 loop spans 17 amino acids. V trimming: 2 bases; J trimming: 8 bases; junction bases outside the gene matches: 8. Germline lookup yields CDR1 SGHTA and CDR2 FQGTGA. Here the CDR3 reads CASSLGLAGGWDDEQFF. In nucleotides, the CDR3 is TGTGCCAGCAGCTTAGGACTAGCGGGAGGCTGGGACGATGAGCAGTTCTTC. Drawing the rest from reference TRBV7-3 and TRBJ2-1, the complete variable domain is GAGVSQTPSNKVTEKGKYVELRCDPISGHTALYWYRQSLGQGPEFLIYFQGTGAADDSGLPNDRFFAVRPEGSVSTLKIQRTERGDSAVYLCASSLGLAGGWDDEQFFGPGTRLTVL.